This T cell receptor (beta chain) came from a study of blood T cell repertoires in COVID-19. Trimming took off 3 bases at V and 7 bases at J, with 10 bases between the two ends. Germline V gene lookup returns CDR1 SGDLS and CDR2 YYNGEE. This CDR3 spans 12 amino acids. This table comes from immunoSEQ multiplex PCR, and its TCRdb copy is limited to in-frame clones, with some not included. Of about 88,000 clones listed, 83% are singletons. The receptor comes from a human donor in a cohort sampled during active COVID-19. The sample taken for sequencing was peripheral blood. The chain links TRBV9 to TRBJ1-2; D is ambiguous. The CDR3 region has the DNA TGTGCCAGCAGCGACGAGGGCGCTGGCTACACCTTC. It encodes CASSDEGAGYTF.